These 25 T cell receptor beta chains were sequenced from one sample in a study of blood T cell repertoires in COVID-19 (dated by TCRdb to the early 2020s). Library preparation employed the immunoSEQ multiplex PCR assay. Not all clones reach the TCRdb copy of this immuneACCESS table, which keeps in-frame sequences only. Checked studies attribute under half of the gap to unresolved V genes and leave the rest unexplained. The sample table holds around 480,000 clones, of which about 91% were seen once. The ten top clones hold roughly 12% of the sample. The sample consisted of peripheral blood. These receptors were obtained from a woman aged 45-59 years with COVID-19, enrolled during active disease.

The chain carries TRBV5-4 and TRBJ2-5; weak D call: TRBD1 (6 bases). The V gene lost 7 bases and the J gene lost 2 bases, with 12 bases spanning the gap. Germline CDR1 reads SGHNT; CDR2 reads YYREEE (reference sequence). There are 13 residues in the CDR3. CDR3 nucleotides: TGTGCCAGCCAAGACACAGGGCAAGAGACCCAGTACTTC. Its protein product is CASQDTGQETQYF.

V is TRBV6-1 and J is TRBJ1-4; D is unclear. CDR3 length equals 17 residues. The ends were cut back, 3 bases at V and 7 bases at J, with 21 bases in the middle. Germline V lookup: CDR1 MNHNS, CDR2 SASEGT. CDR3 bases: TGTGCCAGCAGTGATCCCCTTTTTGGGGTTGAGGGTGAAAAACTGTTTTTT. Translated: CASSDPLFGVEGEKLFF.

The genes are TRBV4-1 and TRBJ1-1; possible D gene TRBD1, 5 bases. This CDR3 contains 16 residues. CDR1 is MGHRA and CDR2 is YSYEKL in the germline V gene. V was clipped by 3 bases and J by 3 bases, with 17 bases between them. Here the CDR3 DNA reads TGCGCCAGCAGCCAGCCCGCCTGGGGCAAAGACACTGAAGCTTTCTTT. It translates to CASSQPAWGKDTEAFF.

The chain combines TRBV7-9 with TRBJ2-7, with 10 bases that match TRBD1. Per germline, CDR1 SEHNR and CDR2 FQNEAQ (reference sequence). There are 17 residues in the CDR3. Trimming removed 5 bases from V and 2 bases from J; junction bases left unmatched: 12. CDR3 sequence reads: CASSLLTGTGAAYEQYF. The CDR3 bases are TGTGCCAGCAGCCTATTAACCGGGACAGGGGCCGCCTACGAGCAGTACTTC.

This chain uses TRBV5-4 with TRBJ2-3; 9 bases line up with TRBD2. J lost 2 bases, V lost 0 bases, and 4 bases had no gene match. CDR1 is SGHNT, CDR2 YYREEE, per germline (reference sequence). The length of the CDR3 is 16 residues. CDR3 amino acids: CASSLVLAGNTDTQYF. The CDR3 DNA is TGTGCCAGCAGCTTGGTCCTAGCGGGAAACACAGATACGCAGTATTTT. The variable domain in full, completed from reference TRBV5-4 and TRBJ2-3, reads ETGVTQSPTHLIKTRGQQVTLRCSSQSGHNTVSWYQQALGQGPQFIFQYYREEENGRGNFPPRFSGLQFPNYSSELNVNALELDDSALYLCASSLVLAGNTDTQYFGPGTRLTVL.

The chain is built from TRBV27 and TRBJ1-1; 10 bases line up with TRBD1. The CDR3 loop spans 15 amino acids. Trimming took 5 bases from V and 1 from J; bases not matched to a gene: 4. The germline V gene encodes CDR1 MNHEY and CDR2 SMNVEV (reference sequence). CDR3 sequence: CASSPRTGGNTEAFF. The CDR3 bases are TGTGCCAGCAGTCCAAGGACAGGGGGGAACACTGAAGCTTTCTTT.

CDR3 coding DNA: TGTGCCAGCAGCTTGGTCCGGGGGGCCCCCTCTAACTATGGCTACACCTTC. Its protein is CASSLVRGAPSNYGYTF. The rearrangement joins TRBV5-4 to TRBJ1-2; D perhaps matches TRBD1 (6 bases). Deletions cut 0 bases from V and 0 bases from J, with 15 bases between. The germline V gene has CDR1 SGHNT and CDR2 YYREEE (reference sequence). The CDR3 extends over 17 amino acids.

The chain employs TRBV6-5 and TRBJ2-7; TRBD1 matches 8 bases. Germline CDR1 and CDR2: MNHEY and SVGAGI. V gave up 2 bases and J gave up 5 bases; unmatched junction bases: 8. This CDR3 is 15 amino acids long. CDR3 coding DNA: TGTGCCAGCAGTTACACATGGACAGGGCGAGACGAGCAGTACTTC. Translated, it gives CASSYTWTGRDEQYF.

V and J are TRBV4-1 and TRBJ1-5; 8 bases are shared with TRBD1. V shed 4 bases, J shed 4 bases, and the junction held 12 bases outside the gene matches. Germline CDR1 is MGHRA and CDR2 is YSYEKL. This CDR3 region has 17 residues. The CDR3 reads CASSPSTGQGVNQPQHF. DNA of the CDR3: TGCGCCAGCAGCCCATCGACAGGACAGGGCGTTAATCAGCCCCAGCATTTT.

The chain uses TRBV13 and TRBJ2-7; the match to TRBD1 covers 7 bases. Per the germline V gene, CDR1 is PRHDT and CDR2 is FYEKMQ (reference sequence). Trimming cost V 5 bases and J 2 bases; bases outside gene matches: 3. The CDR3 runs 13 residues. The DNA of the CDR3 is TGTGCCAGCAGCCCCGGGACAGCCTACGAGCAGTACTTC. Translated: CASSPGTAYEQYF.

This chain connects TRBV5-1 to TRBJ2-2; D is ambiguous. V was trimmed by 5 bases and J by 7 bases, leaving 12 bases between them. The V gene's germline CDR1 is SGHRS and CDR2 YFSETQ. CDR3 length: 13 amino acids. The CDR3 DNA follows: TGCGCCAGCAGGTCCGACTGGAACGGGGAGCTGTTTTTT. It codes for CASRSDWNGELFF.

The genes are TRBV6-5 and TRBJ1-4; TRBD1 might be the D (5 bases). There are 13 residues in the CDR3. Germline V gene data show CDR1 as MNHEY and CDR2 as SVGAGI. Deletions cut 7 bases from V and 7 bases from J, with 13 bases between. CDR3 sequence (DNA): TGTGCCAGCAAAAGGGGAATGGGTGAAAAACTGTTTTTT. Encoded protein: CASKRGMGEKLFF.

This chain links TRBV5-1 with TRBJ2-2, with a weak D call TRBD1 (6 bases). V gave up 4 bases and J gave up 4 bases, with 8 bases separating them. The CDR3 sequence is 13 residues long. The germline V gene encodes CDR1 SGHRS and CDR2 YFSETQ. DNA for the CDR3: TGCGCCAGCAGCCAAGGGGGCACCGGGGAGCTGTTTTTT. Protein product: CASSQGGTGELFF.

The V and J genes are TRBV4-1 and TRBJ2-2; the match to TRBD1 covers 7 bases. The CDR3 extends over 15 amino acids. Germline assignment: CDR1 MGHRA and CDR2 YSYEKL. With V trimmed by 1 base and J by 2 bases, 1 base remained unmatched. CDR3 sequence: CASSQGTGNTGELFF. CDR3 in DNA: TGCGCCAGCAGCCAAGGGACAGGTAACACCGGGGAGCTGTTTTTT.

The V and J genes are TRBV30 and TRBJ1-5; D unresolved. There are 13 residues in the CDR3. Trimming cost V 0 bases and J 5 bases, with 8 bases left between them. Germline assignment: CDR1 GTSNPN and CDR2 SVGIG (reference sequence). CDR3 coding DNA: TGTGCCTGGAGTGTTTCTCCCTATCAGCCCCAGCATTTT. It encodes CAWSVSPYQPQHF.

In DNA, the CDR3 is TGTGCCACCAGTGATTTGTCACGGGGGGCGGAGACCCAGTACTTC. Translated: CATSDLSRGAETQYF. The chain carries TRBV24-1 and TRBJ2-5; maybe TRBD2 (7 bases). CDR1 is KGHDR and CDR2 is SFDVKD in the germline V gene. The CDR3 loop spans 15 amino acids. Trimming cost V 0 bases and J 5 bases, with 12 bases left between them.

V gene TRBV4-2 combines with J gene TRBJ2-1; D may be TRBD1 (7 bases). CDR1 and CDR2 (germline): LGHNA, YNFKEQ. This CDR3 has 16 amino acids. The V end lost 0 bases, the J end lost 4 bases, and 13 bases lay between the germline ends. CDR3 region: CASSQDRGTEYNEQFF. CDR3 nucleotide sequence: TGTGCCAGCAGCCAAGATCGGGGGACAGAGTACAATGAGCAGTTCTTC.

This chain joins TRBV3-1 (or the pseudogene TRBV3-2) and TRBJ1-2; D not certain. This CDR3 has 15 residues. Trimming took off 4 bases at V and 4 bases at J, with 16 bases between the two ends. The germline V gene has CDR1 LGHDT and CDR2 YNNKEL (reference sequence). The CDR3 here is CASSPRLSTRYGYTF. The DNA of the CDR3 is TGTGCCAGCAGCCCGCGATTATCTACTCGCTATGGCTACACCTTC.

The V call is TRBV2, the J call TRBJ2-1; D remains ambiguous. This CDR3 is 12 amino acids long. Per the germline V gene, CDR1 is SNHLY and CDR2 is FYNNEI. V was clipped by 8 bases and J by 3 bases, with 8 bases between them. The CDR3 nucleotides read TGTGCCAGCGAGGCGGTCTACAATGAGCAGTTCTTC. It encodes CASEAVYNEQFF.

This chain links TRBV3-1 (or the pseudogene TRBV3-2) with TRBJ2-7, with TRBD1 as a possible D gene (5 bases). Germline-derived CDR1 and CDR2 are LGHDT and YNNKEL (reference sequence). This CDR3 has 13 residues. V lost 4 bases and J 6 bases, leaving 13 bases between the germline ends. The CDR3 DNA reads as TGTGCCAGCAGCCTAGGGGTCGTCGCCGAGCAGTACTTC. Translated, it gives CASSLGVVAEQYF.

This clone has at least ten counts. The V call is TRBV7-9, the J call TRBJ1-2, with D maybe TRBD1 (6 bases). The V end was cut by 5 bases, the J end by 4 bases, with 14 bases between. Germline V lookup: CDR1 SEHNR, CDR2 FQNEAQ (reference sequence). The CDR3 contains 14 residues. The CDR3 sequence: CASSVPGHPYGYTF. In DNA form, the CDR3 reads TGTGCCAGCAGCGTACCGGGACACCCCTATGGCTACACCTTC.

This clone has only one observation. The V call is TRBV6-5, the J call TRBJ1-3; TRBD1 agrees at 7 bases. After removal of 6 bases from V and 2 bases from J, the junction contained 1 base not matched to a gene. The CDR3 contains 13 residues. CDR1 and CDR2 from the germline V gene are MNHEY and SVGAGI. CDR3 in DNA: TGTGCCAGCAGGACAGGGACTGGAAACACCATATATTTT. This codes for CASRTGTGNTIYF.

This clone appeared once. The J gene is TRBJ1-1, the V gene TRBV5-1, with TRBD1 identical over 7 bases. The CDR3 sequence is 13 residues long. Germline-derived CDR1 and CDR2 are SGHRS and YFSETQ. V gave up 4 bases and J gave up 7 bases; unmatched junction bases: 7. The CDR3 coding sequence is TGCGCCAGCAGCCGGGGACAGAATATTGAAGCTTTCTTT. Residues: CASSRGQNIEAFF.

V and J are TRBV2 and TRBJ1-1; TRBD1 aligns across 9 bases. Germline loops: CDR1 SNHLY, CDR2 FYNNEI. The CDR3 runs to 16 residues. V dropped 3 bases and J dropped 5; count of bases not matched to a gene: 10. CDR3 amino acids: CASSEGQGRSGTEAFF. DNA of the CDR3: TGTGCCAGCAGTGAGGGACAGGGAAGATCGGGGACTGAAGCTTTCTTT.

The V and J genes are TRBV4-1 and TRBJ2-3; D may be TRBD2 (6 bases). The germline V gene has CDR1 MGHRA and CDR2 YSYEKL. V shed 1 base and J shed 6 bases, with 11 bases lying between them. The CDR3 is 14 amino acids. CDR3 DNA sequence: TGCGCCAGCAGCCAAGGTGGGGGGAGGGATACGCAGTATTTT. This codes for CASSQGGGRDTQYF.